Listed below are T cell receptor beta chains from one sample, sequenced in a study of follicular helper T cells after annual influenza vaccination. Sequencing was performed with immunoSEQ multiplex PCR; in TCRdb, only in-frame clones are kept and a portion is missing. The top ten clones hold approximately 4% of a sample with 1,500 to 2,000 clones, less than 90% of them seen once. The source material was CXCR5+ CD38- circulating T follicular helper cells from blood, sampled on the day of influenza vaccination. The source is an adult who received the influenza vaccine. Each CDR3 is given with its conserved first and last residue. A D gene is named only where the DNA matches it firmly. Expanded clones are given a class, and other clones once, few, many or no size at all.

size: once; V: TRBV2; D: TRBD2; J: TRBJ2-1; DNA: TGTGCCAGCTCTATACTAGCGGCAAATGAGCAGTTCTTC; CDR3: CASSILAANEQFF
size: .; V: TRBV6-6; D: .; J: TRBJ1-1; DNA: TGTGCCAGCAGTTATAAGGGGGTGAACACTGAAGCTTTCTTT; CDR3: CASSYKGVNTEAFF
size: .; V: TRBV5-6; D: .; J: TRBJ2-2; DNA: TGTGCCAGCAGCCCAAACACCGGGGAGCTGTTTTTT; CDR3: CASSPNTGELFF
size: .; V: TRBV6-5; D: .; J: TRBJ1-1; DNA: TGTGCCAGCATTAAAACAGGGAACACTGAAGCTTTCTTT; CDR3: CASIKTGNTEAFF
size: .; V: TRBV5-4; D: .; J: TRBJ2-3; DNA: TGTGCCAGCAGCTTGGCCACGGGGGCCGATACGCAGTATTTT; CDR3: CASSLATGADTQYF
size: .; V: TRBV5-5; D: TRBD2; J: TRBJ2-5; DNA: TGTGCCAGCACCCTTCTCGGGAGGGCCGAGACCCAGTACTTC; CDR3: CASTLLGRAETQYF
size: .; V: TRBV5-1; D: .; J: TRBJ1-1; DNA: TGCGCCAGCAGCTTGGAGGGACATCCGAACACTGAAGCTTTCTTT; CDR3: CASSLEGHPNTEAFF
size: .; V: TRBV12-5; D: TRBD2; J: TRBJ2-3; DNA: TGTGCTAGTGGCACTGGGTGGGGGGGAGCGGATACGCAGTATTTT; CDR3: CASGTGWGGADTQYF
size: .; V: TRBV5-1; D: .; J: TRBJ1-2; DNA: TGCGCCAGCAGCTTCGGGGGGCAGATATATGGCTACACCTTC; CDR3: CASSFGGQIYGYTF
size: .; V: TRBV10-3; D: .; J: TRBJ1-2; DNA: TGTGCCATCAGTGCCTTGCCTGGGGACGGCTACACCTTC; CDR3: CAISALPGDGYTF
size: .; V: TRBV2; D: TRBD1; J: TRBJ1-5; DNA: TGTGCCAGCAGTGTAACAGGGGGCAACGGACAGCCCCAGCATTTT; CDR3: CASSVTGGNGQPQHF
size: once; V: TRBV2; D: TRBD2; J: TRBJ2-2; DNA: TGTGCCAGCAGGGCGGGAGGAACCGGGGAGCTGTTTTTT; CDR3: CASRAGGTGELFF
size: .; V: TRBV5-1; D: .; J: TRBJ1-5; DNA: TGCGCCAGCAGCCCCCTGGGGGTCGGTAGCAATCAGCCCCAGCATTTT; CDR3: CASSPLGVGSNQPQHF
size: few; V: TRBV27; D: .; J: TRBJ2-5; DNA: TGTGCCAGCAGTTCGGGGCAGAAAGAGACCCAGTACTTC; CDR3: CASSSGQKETQYF
size: .; V: TRBV29-1; D: TRBD1; J: TRBJ1-5; DNA: TGCAGCGTCAGGGACAGTAATAGCAATCAGCCCCAGCATTTT; CDR3: CSVRDSNSNQPQHF
size: .; V: TRBV6-5; D: TRBD2; J: TRBJ2-2; DNA: TGTGCCAGCAGTTACGGGGGGGAGATGAGGTCCGGGGAGCTGTTTTTT; CDR3: CASSYGGEMRSGELFF
size: .; V: TRBV10-3; D: .; J: TRBJ1-1; DNA: TGTGCCATCAGTGCGACCGGAGACAGGAACACTGAAGCTTTCTTT; CDR3: CAISATGDRNTEAFF
size: .; V: TRBV14; D: .; J: TRBJ1-1; DNA: TGTGCCAGCAGCCACAGAGCTAAGAACACTGAAGCTTTCTTT; CDR3: CASSHRAKNTEAFF
size: .; V: TRBV7-8; D: TRBD1; J: TRBJ1-6; DNA: TGTGCCAGCAGCTTAAGACAGGGGGATAATTCACCCCTCCACTTT; CDR3: CASSLRQGDNSPLHF
size: .; V: TRBV7-9; D: .; J: TRBJ2-3; DNA: TGTGCCAGCAGTCGGGACCTTCCAACGCAGTATTTT; CDR3: CASSRDLPTQYF